The TCR beta chain under discussion was sequenced for a study of CD8 T cells in Susac syndrome. General study findings and limits: The number of individuals included in the study's TCR sequencing and HLA analysis was acknowledged as relatively small.

Roughly 0.5 to 1 ug RNA was reverse transcribed with random hexamers. immunoSEQ multiplex PCR amplified TCR beta CDR3 across 54 Vbeta, 13 Jbeta. TCRdb itself ran the immunoSEQ multiplex PCR reads through MiXCR, one entry per CDR3 protein. The profile shows 160,000 or so distinct CDR3 sequences, roughly 94% of them singletons. Of note for this clonotype: Its antigen is undetermined.

Sequencing of TCR beta covered CD8+ and CD4+ T cells obtained from blood. Negative isolation yielded CD4+ and CD8+ T cells, and FACS enriched TEMRA cells. Trimming took off 0 bases at V and 5 bases at J, with 17 bases between the two ends. The CDR3 totals 16 residues. From germline, CDR1 is LNHNV and CDR2 YYDKDF (reference sequence). What was sequenced was CD8+ T cells from PBMCs. The sequence was collected from a human donor with multiple sclerosis. The chain employs TRBV15 and TRBJ2-7; D may be TRBD2 (6 bases). Written as DNA, the CDR3 is TGTGCCACCAGCAGAGATCGGGACCTGGGGGGTAACGAGCAGTACTTC. This encodes CATSRDRDLGGNEQYF.